This entry concerns a single T cell receptor (beta chain). Its target is unknown. The data were obtained in a study of shared clonotypes between healthy human individuals. Study background: The donors, a couple of women and a few men, were aged 18 to 49.

In the CD4+ fraction, cells were divided into CD45RA+ naive and CD45RA-negative memory subsets. TCRdb keeps only in-frame clones here, not all; method: immunoSEQ multiplex PCR. The table lists about 1 million clones, approximately 72% of them singletons. CDR3 size: 14 residues. Germline V gives CDR1 SGHKS, CDR2 YYEKEE (reference sequence). The germline V and J ends were trimmed by 1 base and 2 bases, with 10 bases remaining between them. General observations from the study: With several donors compared, roughly 4.9% of naive CD4 clonotypes were shared. Investigators expected sequencing depth to affect clonotype sharing among donors.

The V gene is TRBV5-5, the J gene TRBJ2-7, with a weak D call TRBD2 (5 bases). Sequencing used memory CD4+ T cells sorted from blood. Subset given: CD45RA-negative fraction. The clonotype originates from a man aged 18-30 years in good health. The CDR3 region has the DNA TGTGCCAGCAGCTTGTTAGAGGGCCCCTACGAGCAGTACTTC. This translates into CASSLLEGPYEQYF.